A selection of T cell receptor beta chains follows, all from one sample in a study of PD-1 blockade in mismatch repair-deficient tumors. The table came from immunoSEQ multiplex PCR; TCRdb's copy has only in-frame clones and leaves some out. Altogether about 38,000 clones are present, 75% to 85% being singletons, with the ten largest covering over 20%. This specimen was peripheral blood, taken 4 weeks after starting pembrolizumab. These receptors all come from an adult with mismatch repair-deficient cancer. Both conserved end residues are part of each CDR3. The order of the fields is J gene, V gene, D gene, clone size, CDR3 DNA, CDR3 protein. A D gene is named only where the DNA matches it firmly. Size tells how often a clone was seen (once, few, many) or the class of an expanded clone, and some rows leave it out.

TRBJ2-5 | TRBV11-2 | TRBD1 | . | TGTGCCAGCAGACAGGGGAACCAAGAGACCCAGTACTTC | CASRQGNQETQYF
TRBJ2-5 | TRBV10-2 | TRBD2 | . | TGCGCCAGCAAGGTGGGAGGGAAAGAGACCCAGTACTTC | CASKVGGKETQYF
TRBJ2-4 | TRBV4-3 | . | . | TGCGCCAGCAGCCAAGAAGTGGAAACCAAAAACATTCAGTACTTC | CASSQEVETKNIQYF
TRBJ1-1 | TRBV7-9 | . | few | TGTGCCAGCAGCCCGAGGAACACTGAAGCTTTCTTT | CASSPRNTEAFF
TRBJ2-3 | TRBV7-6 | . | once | TGTGCCAGCAGCTTATTGGGAACGGTGCAGGCCCTCACAGATACGCAGTATTTT | CASSLLGTVQALTDTQYF
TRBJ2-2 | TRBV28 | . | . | TGTGCCAGCAGTGGGGGCGCGGTTAACGGGGAGCTGTTTTTT | CASSGGAVNGELFF
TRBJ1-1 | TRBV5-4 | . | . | TGTGCCAGCAGCTTCACGTTCGGGGAAACGGTAACTGAAGCTTTCTTT | CASSFTFGETVTEAFF
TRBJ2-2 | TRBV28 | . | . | TGTGCCAGCACCGGGTTAGGGGACACCGGGGAGCTGTTTTTT | CASTGLGDTGELFF
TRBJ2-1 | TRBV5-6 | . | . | TGTGCCAGCAACTCCCTCGTCCCTACAGGGTACAATGAGCAGTTCTTC | CASNSLVPTGYNEQFF
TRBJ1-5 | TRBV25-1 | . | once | TGTGCCAGCAGTGGACGTGGATTCAATCAGCCCCAGCATTTT | CASSGRGFNQPQHF
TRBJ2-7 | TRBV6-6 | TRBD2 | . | TGTGCCAGCAGTTACTCTACAACTAGCGGAGGATACGAGCAGTACTTC | CASSYSTTSGGYEQYF
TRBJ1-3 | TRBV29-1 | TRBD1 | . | TGCAGCGTTACAGGGGGCGCAGGTCCTGGAAACACCATATATTTT | CSVTGGAGPGNTIYF
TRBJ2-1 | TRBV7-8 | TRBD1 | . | TGTGCCAGCAGCCCCTGGACAGGGAACAATGAGCAGTTCTTC | CASSPWTGNNEQFF
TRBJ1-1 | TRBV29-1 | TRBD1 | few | TGCAGCGTCAGACAGGGGAGGAACACTGAAGCTTTCTTT | CSVRQGRNTEAFF
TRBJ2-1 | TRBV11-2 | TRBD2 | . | TGTGCCAGCAGCTACAGCGGGAGGGTCTACAATGAGCAGTTCTTC | CASSYSGRVYNEQFF
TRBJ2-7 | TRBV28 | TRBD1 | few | TGTGCCAGCAGTATGGACAGGACCTCCTACGAGCAGTACTTC | CASSMDRTSYEQYF
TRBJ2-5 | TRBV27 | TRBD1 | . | TGTGCCAGCAGGGGACAGGGGGCGAAGACCCAGTACTTC | CASRGQGAKTQYF
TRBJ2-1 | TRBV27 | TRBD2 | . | TGTGCCAGCAGTATAGCGGGAGGGTCCTACAATGAGCAGTTCTTC | CASSIAGGSYNEQFF
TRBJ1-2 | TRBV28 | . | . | TGTGCCAGCAGTTTAAGGTCTCGGCCTAACTATGGCTACACCTTC | CASSLRSRPNYGYTF
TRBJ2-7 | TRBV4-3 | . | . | TGCGCCAGCAGCCAAGAAGCGGTGGTGGGGGCAACCTACGAGCAGTACTTC | CASSQEAVVGATYEQYF
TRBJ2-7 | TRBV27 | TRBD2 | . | TGTGCCAGCAGTTCTCTCACTAGCGGGGGAGCCTACGAGCAGTACTTC | CASSSLTSGGAYEQYF
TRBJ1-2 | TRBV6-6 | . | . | TGTGCCAGCAGTCTTGGACTGAATTATGGCTACACCTTC | CASSLGLNYGYTF
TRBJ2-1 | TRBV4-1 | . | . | TGCGCCAGCAGCCAAGTTCCTGCGGGGAATGAGCAGTTCTTC | CASSQVPAGNEQFF
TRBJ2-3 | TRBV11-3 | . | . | TGTGCCAGCAGCTTATTGGGCCCCGACAGTACGCAGTATTTT | CASSLLGPDSTQYF
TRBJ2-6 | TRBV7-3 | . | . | TGTGCCAGCAGCCCCACTGGTTCTGGGGCCAACGTCCTGACTTTC | CASSPTGSGANVLTF
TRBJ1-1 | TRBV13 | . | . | TGTGCCAGCAGCCTGGTTTTAGGTGAAGCTTTCTTT | CASSLVLGEAFF
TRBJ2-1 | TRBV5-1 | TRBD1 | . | TGCGCCAGCAATGAGGGGGCGAGGGATGAGCAGTTCTTC | CASNEGARDEQFF
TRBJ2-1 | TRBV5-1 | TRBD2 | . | TGCGCCAGCAGTACCGGGACTAGCGGGAGTGGGCGGTTCTTC | CASSTGTSGSGRFF
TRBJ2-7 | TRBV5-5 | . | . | TGTGCCAGCAGCTTGGCCGCGACAGCTTATTACGAGCAGTACTTC | CASSLAATAYYEQYF
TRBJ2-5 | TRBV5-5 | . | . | TGTGCCAGCAGCGGCGGGTTCCAAGAGACCCAGTACTTC | CASSGGFQETQYF
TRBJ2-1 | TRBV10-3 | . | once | TGTGCCATCAGTGATCGGGGCGGCTCCAATGAGCAGTTCTTC | CAISDRGGSNEQFF
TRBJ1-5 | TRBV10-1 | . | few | TGCGCCAGCAGTGAGCCCCGGATCAATAGCAATCAGCCCCAGCATTTT | CASSEPRINSNQPQHF